This T cell receptor beta chain was recorded in a study of CD8 T cells in ankylosing spondylitis. General study points: Disease-linked clones bore a CD8+ phenotype, appearing relatively rarely in peripheral blood. Significant enrichment of disease-linked clones was reported in matched ankylosing spondylitis synovial fluid. Made up of fewer than 10 highly homologous variants, a TCR beta motif appeared characteristic of ankylosing spondylitis blood. Some of these motif variants have turned up before, in reports on reactive arthritis synovial fluid and blood.

Making the TCR beta libraries involved quantitative 5'-RACE with molecular barcodes. TCRdb reanalysed the 5' RACE reads using MiXCR and keeps one entry per CDR3 protein. The sample lists 130,000 or so distinct CDR3 sequences, roughly 17% occurring once. The junction had 6 bases not matched to a gene; V was cut back by 5 bases and J by 3 bases. Germline loops: CDR1 ENHRY, CDR2 SYGVKD. The CDR3 is 16 residues long. This clonotype was detected once. Its matching antigen is unknown. This receptor was identified in a male donor with ankylosing spondylitis. The J gene is TRBJ2-2, the V gene TRBV10-3, with 10 nucleotides matching TRBD2. The sequencing sample was made of blood, either unsorted or a sorted T cell fraction (not recorded which). In DNA, the CDR3 is TGTGCCATCAGTCGTAGCGGGAGGAGGGACACCGGGGAGCTGTTTTTT. This gives the protein CAISRSGRRDTGELFF.